The next 3 T cell receptor beta chains were all read from a single sample in a study of patients and donors after allogeneic stem cell transplantation. A single record per CDR3 protein comes from TCRdb applying MiXCR to the RT-PCR reads. The sample consists of about a million distinct CDR3 sequences, roughly 18% of them appearing once. The sequenced sample consisted of blood, either unsorted or a sorted T cell fraction (not recorded which). The receptors here all came from a human donor who was either an allogeneic HSCT recipient or a stem cell or donor lymphocyte infusion donor (not recorded which). It is not recorded whose cells these are; they may come from a transplant donor.

This clonotype was counted a few times. This chain joins TRBV29-1 and TRBJ2-6; 8 bases fit TRBD1. Trimming cost V 2 bases and J 2 bases; bases outside gene matches: 5. The germline gives CDR1 SQVTM, CDR2 ANQGSEA. This CDR3 is 16 amino acids long. The CDR3 region is CSVESTGGPGANVLTF. In DNA, the CDR3 is TGCAGCGTTGAAAGCACAGGGGGGCCTGGGGCCAACGTCCTGACTTTC.

V gene TRBV7-6 combines with J gene TRBJ2-2; D is tentatively TRBD1 or TRBD2 (6 bases each). CDR3 length equals 16 residues. The ends were cut back, 3 bases at V and 4 bases at J, with 15 bases in the middle. Germline-derived CDR1 and CDR2 are SGHVS and FNYEAQ. The CDR3 region is CASSFKPGAVTGELFF. The CDR3 DNA reads TGTGCCAGCAGCTTTAAGCCGGGGGCGGTCACCGGGGAGCTGTTTTTT.

This chain joins TRBV7-2 and TRBJ1-1, with a tentative D call TRBD1 (6 bases). The CDR3 extends over 14 amino acids. Per germline, CDR1 SGHTA and CDR2 FQGNSA. The V gene lost 8 bases and the J gene lost 0 bases, with 13 bases spanning the gap. CDR3 bases: TGTGCCAGCTTCCGGGGGGGCATGAACACTGAAGCTTTCTTT. Its translation: CASFRGGMNTEAFF.